This entry is about one T cell receptor beta chain. Its antigen remains unidentified. This entry belongs to a study of somatic mutations in cytotoxic T cells in rheumatoid arthritis. Study-wide results and caveats: Comparison of CD8+ T-cell clonality between rheumatoid arthritis patients and age-matched healthy controls yielded no significant difference. Researchers did not know the antigen targets of the expanded CD8+ clones.

Produced via immunoSEQ multiplex PCR; TCRdb's table is partial and in-frame only. In the table there are about 10,000 clones, 75% to 95% of which are singletons. The CDR3 contains 12 residues. V lost 3 bases and J 3 bases, leaving 7 bases between the germline ends. CDR1 SGHRS and CDR2 YFSETQ come from the germline V gene. This chain uses TRBV5-1 with TRBJ2-7; no clear D. Sample: CD8+ T cells sorted from blood. The sequence was collected from a woman aged 18-29 years with rheumatoid arthritis. This CDR3 is CASSYPGYEQYF. CDR3 DNA: TGCGCCAGCAGCTATCCCGGCTACGAGCAGTACTTC.